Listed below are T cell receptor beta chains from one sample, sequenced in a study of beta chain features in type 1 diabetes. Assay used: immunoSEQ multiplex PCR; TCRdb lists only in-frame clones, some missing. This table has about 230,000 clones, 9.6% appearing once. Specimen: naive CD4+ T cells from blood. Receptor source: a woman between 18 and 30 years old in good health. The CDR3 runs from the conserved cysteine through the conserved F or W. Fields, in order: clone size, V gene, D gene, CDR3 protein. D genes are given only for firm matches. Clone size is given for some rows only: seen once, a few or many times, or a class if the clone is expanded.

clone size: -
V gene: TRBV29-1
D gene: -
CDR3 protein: CSVQVNSNQPQHF

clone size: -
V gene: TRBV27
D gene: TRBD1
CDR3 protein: CASSLRGLVVRGTEAFF

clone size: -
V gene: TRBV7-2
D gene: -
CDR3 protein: CASSLSSGSNQPQHF

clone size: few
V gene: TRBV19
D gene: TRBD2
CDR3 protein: CASSILAGRYEQYF

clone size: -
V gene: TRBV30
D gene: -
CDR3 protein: CAWSVRPGNYGYTF

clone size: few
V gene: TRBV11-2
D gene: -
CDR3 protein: CASSSGTSAGELFF

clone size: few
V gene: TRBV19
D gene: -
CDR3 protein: CASSLREGTNQPQHF

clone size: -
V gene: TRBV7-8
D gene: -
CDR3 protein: CASSRALSYEQYF

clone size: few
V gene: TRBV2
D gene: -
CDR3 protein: CASTRQETQYF

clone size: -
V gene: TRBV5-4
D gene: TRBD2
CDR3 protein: CASSLAPGLAGYEQYF

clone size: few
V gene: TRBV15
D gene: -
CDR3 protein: CATSLSTVSNQPQHF

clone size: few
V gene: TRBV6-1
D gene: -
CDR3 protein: CASSLYRTEAFF

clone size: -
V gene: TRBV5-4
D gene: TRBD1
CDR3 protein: CASSLGSGQIIWGYTF

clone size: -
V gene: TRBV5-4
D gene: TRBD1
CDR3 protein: CASGDRLGTEAFF

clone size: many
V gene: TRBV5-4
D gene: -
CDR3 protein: CASSLAAGELFF

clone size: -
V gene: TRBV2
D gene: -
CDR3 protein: CASDRQDEQFF

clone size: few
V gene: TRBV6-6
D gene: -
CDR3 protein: CASSYIARSLPGEQYF

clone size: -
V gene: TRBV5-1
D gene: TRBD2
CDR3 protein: CASSLGLADHPGEQYF

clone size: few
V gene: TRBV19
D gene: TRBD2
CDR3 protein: CATRMTSGSYEQYF

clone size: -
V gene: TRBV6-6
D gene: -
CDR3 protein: CASSNPTGSTGTEAFF

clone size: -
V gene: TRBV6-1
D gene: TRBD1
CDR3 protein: CASSVTQDRSYGYTF

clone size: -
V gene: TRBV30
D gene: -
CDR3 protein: CAWSVRRGGNTGELFF

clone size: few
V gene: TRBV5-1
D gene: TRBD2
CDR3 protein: CASSLGPRGLAGVHEQFF

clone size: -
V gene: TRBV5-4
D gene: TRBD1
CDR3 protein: CASSVTGDQETQYF

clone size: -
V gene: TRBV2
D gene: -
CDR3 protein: CASTGNTEAFF

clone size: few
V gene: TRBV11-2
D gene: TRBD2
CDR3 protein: CASSLDWASGGNTGELFF

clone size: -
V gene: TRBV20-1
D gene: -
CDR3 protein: CSASRVYEQYF

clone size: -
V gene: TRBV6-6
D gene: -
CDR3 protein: CATGVNEQFF

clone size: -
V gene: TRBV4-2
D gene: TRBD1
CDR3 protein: CASSRSATGDNEQFF

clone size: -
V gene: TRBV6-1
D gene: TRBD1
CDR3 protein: CASSEGGTGREAFF

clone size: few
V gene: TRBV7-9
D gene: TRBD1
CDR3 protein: CASSFSQGGGYTF

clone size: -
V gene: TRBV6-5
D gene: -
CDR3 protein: CASSPSQGKGTQYF

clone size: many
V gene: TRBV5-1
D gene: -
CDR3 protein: CASSLGQDKLHF

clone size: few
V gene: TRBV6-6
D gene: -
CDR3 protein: CASSSTRGGYGYTF